These T cell receptor beta chains were read from a single sample in a study of blood T cell repertoires in COVID-19. Profiled with immunoSEQ multiplex PCR; TCRdb holds only in-frame clones, not every one. The data hold roughly 300,000 clones, with roughly 80% observed a single time. What was sequenced was peripheral blood. These receptors were taken from a woman in her 50s who had recovered from COVID-19. The CDR3 runs from the conserved cysteine through the conserved F or W. The order of the fields is V gene, J gene, D gene, clone size, CDR3 protein, CDR3 DNA. D genes are given only for firm matches. A row's size may be missing; if present it is once, few, many or a size class.

TRBV18	TRBJ2-7	TRBD1	once	CASSPNMGTGAYEQYF	TGTGCCAGCTCACCAAATATGGGGACAGGAGCCTACGAGCAGTACTTC
TRBV27	TRBJ2-7	TRBD1	many	CASSPTGGPQGEQYF	TGTGCCAGCAGTCCCACAGGGGGTCCTCAGGGCGAGCAGTACTTC
TRBV5-4	TRBJ2-3	.	.	CASSPRTETLGFTQYF	TGTGCCAGCAGCCCCCGAACTGAAACCCTGGGCTTTACGCAGTATTTT
TRBV9	TRBJ1-4	TRBD1	.	CASSHQGGQGAANEKLFF	TGTGCCAGCAGCCATCAGGGGGGACAGGGGGCTGCTAATGAAAAACTGTTTTTT
TRBV11-3	TRBJ2-3	.	.	CASSFTGIDTQYF	TGTGCCAGCAGCTTCACAGGAATCGATACGCAGTATTTT
TRBV4-1	TRBJ2-7	TRBD2	.	CASSQDPSGNYEQYF	TGCGCCAGCAGCCAAGATCCTAGCGGGAACTACGAGCAGTACTTC
TRBV28	TRBJ1-2	.	once	CASSLKAGANYGYTF	TGTGCCAGCAGCCTAAAGGCAGGGGCTAACTATGGCTACACCTTC
TRBV28	TRBJ2-3	TRBD2	.	CASSPPGGNTDTQYF	TGTGCCAGCAGTCCCCCGGGAGGGAACACAGATACGCAGTATTTT
TRBV2	TRBJ2-2	.	.	CASSEVHGIGELFF	TGTGCCAGCAGTGAGGTCCACGGGATAGGGGAGCTGTTTTTT
TRBV11-3	TRBJ2-3	TRBD2	.	CASSFRSGGEDTQYF	TGTGCCAGCAGCTTCCGTAGCGGGGGGGAGGATACGCAGTATTTT
TRBV28	TRBJ2-7	.	once	CASSLTSRVHEQYF	TGTGCCAGCAGTTTAACCTCGAGGGTCCACGAGCAGTACTTC
TRBV19	TRBJ2-7	TRBD1	.	CASGQGGSYEQYF	TGTGCCAGTGGACAGGGGGGATCCTACGAGCAGTACTTC
TRBV30	TRBJ2-3	TRBD2	.	CAETSGSSDTQYF	TGTGCCGAGACTAGCGGGAGCTCAGATACGCAGTATTTT
TRBV29-1	TRBJ2-2	TRBD1	.	CSVRNIQGATGELFF	TGCAGCGTTCGGAACATTCAGGGGGCCACCGGGGAGCTGTTTTTT
TRBV7-3	TRBJ2-1	TRBD1	.	CASSPAGTVRNEQFF	TGTGCCAGCAGCCCCGCCGGGACAGTCAGAAATGAGCAGTTCTTC
TRBV5-1	TRBJ1-2	.	.	CASSLAGSGGYGYTF	TGCGCCAGCAGCTTGGCCGGCTCCGGGGGCTATGGCTACACCTTC
TRBV4-1	TRBJ1-4	TRBD1	.	CASSLEGGRASEKLFF	TGCGCCAGCAGCCTCGAAGGGGGCAGGGCTTCCGAAAAACTGTTTTTT
TRBV21-1	TRBJ1-4	.	.	CASSQKGQMKNEKLFF	TGTGCCAGCAGCCAAAAAGGACAGATGAAAAATGAAAAACTGTTTTTT
TRBV4-3	TRBJ2-5	.	.	CASSQDFGVAGPQETQYF	TGCGCCAGCAGCCAAGATTTCGGGGTGGCGGGACCCCAAGAGACCCAGTACTTC
TRBV5-4	TRBJ1-1	TRBD1	few	CASSLGTGLYLTEAFF	TGTGCCAGCAGCTTGGGGACAGGGTTGTATCTCACTGAAGCTTTCTTT
TRBV10-2	TRBJ2-1	TRBD2	.	CASRLAGGRNEQFF	TGCGCCAGCAGACTAGCGGGAGGGAGGAATGAGCAGTTCTTC
TRBV28	TRBJ1-1	.	.	CASSPGTPNTEAFF	TGTGCCAGCAGTCCCGGGACTCCGAACACTGAAGCTTTCTTT
TRBV28	TRBJ1-4	.	.	CASSTGQINEKLFF	TGTGCCAGCAGCACAGGACAGATAAATGAAAAACTGTTTTTT
TRBV7-8	TRBJ2-1	.	.	CASSERGGLEQFF	TGTGCCAGCAGCGAGAGGGGGGGCCTTGAGCAGTTCTTC
TRBV7-2	TRBJ2-7	.	.	CASRRDWTYEQYF	TGTGCCAGCAGACGGGACTGGACCTACGAGCAGTACTTC
TRBV5-6	TRBJ2-1	TRBD2	.	CASSSRRLLAVSYNEQFF	TGTGCCAGCAGCTCGCGTCGGTTGCTAGCGGTCTCCTACAATGAGCAGTTCTTC
TRBV19	TRBJ2-1	TRBD1	.	CASRLDRGRNEQFF	TGTGCCAGTAGACTGGACAGGGGTAGGAATGAGCAGTTCTTC
TRBV7-7	TRBJ2-5	.	.	CASSQHREETQYF	TGTGCCAGCAGCCAGCACAGGGAGGAGACCCAGTACTTC
TRBV20-1	TRBJ1-2	.	.	CSASAYRSPNYGYTF	TGCAGTGCTAGTGCTTACAGGAGCCCTAACTATGGCTACACCTTC
TRBV18	TRBJ1-5	.	.	CASSPLGQFNQPQHF	TGTGCCAGCTCACCACTAGGACAGTTCAATCAGCCCCAGCATTTT
TRBV28	TRBJ2-1	TRBD2	.	CASSLGLALTYNEQFF	TGTGCCAGCAGTTTAGGACTAGCGTTAACCTACAATGAGCAGTTCTTC
TRBV3-1/TRBV3-2	TRBJ2-7	TRBD1	.	CASSPRGDRTYEQYF	TGTGCCAGCAGTCCAAGAGGGGACAGAACCTACGAGCAGTACTTC
TRBV7-6	TRBJ2-7	TRBD2	.	CASSFTPGGGLQYEQYF	TGTGCCAGCAGCTTTACTCCCGGCGGGGGGCTGCAGTACGAGCAGTACTTC
TRBV28	TRBJ1-2	.	.	CASSITRDTYGYTF	TGTGCCAGCAGTATTACGAGGGACACCTATGGCTACACCTTC
TRBV5-4	TRBJ2-6	.	.	CASSLQGPGANVLTF	TGTGCCAGCAGCCTGCAGGGCCCTGGGGCCAACGTCCTGACTTTC
TRBV2	TRBJ2-2	.	.	CASSGRTITVELFF	TGTGCCAGCAGTGGTAGGACTATTACCGTGGAGCTGTTTTTT
TRBV30	TRBJ1-5	.	.	CAWSRGPQPQHF	TGTGCCTGGAGTAGGGGTCCTCAGCCCCAGCATTTT
TRBV27	TRBJ1-6	.	.	CASSLRGFYNSPLHF	TGTGCCAGCAGTTTAAGGGGATTCTATAATTCACCCCTCCACTTT
TRBV7-6	TRBJ1-3	.	.	CASSLGRGHEDFAGNTIYF	TGTGCCAGCAGCTTAGGGAGGGGTCATGAGGACTTCGCAGGAAACACCATATATTTT
TRBV30	TRBJ1-2	.	.	CAWSNGAGGYTF	TGTGCCTGGAGCAACGGCGCGGGAGGCTACACCTTC
TRBV25-1	TRBJ2-3	.	once	CASTGSKGTQYF	TGTGCCAGCACGGGGTCGAAGGGAACGCAGTATTTT
TRBV5-5	TRBJ1-4	.	.	CASRLQLQGGDEKLFF	TGTGCCAGCCGCCTACAATTACAAGGAGGGGATGAAAAACTGTTTTTT
TRBV7-6	TRBJ2-2	TRBD1	.	CVVRGRSRKQGTGELFF	TGTGTCGTGAGGGGGCGAAGCCGTAAGCAGGGCACCGGGGAGCTGTTTTTT
TRBV7-2	TRBJ2-7	.	.	CASSLEDFGTSSYEQYF	TGTGCCAGCAGCTTAGAGGACTTTGGTACATCCTCCTACGAGCAGTACTTC
TRBV23-1	TRBJ1-2	TRBD1	.	CASSQGGQGGYTF	TGCGCCAGCAGTCAGGGCGGACAGGGCGGCTACACCTTC
TRBV28	TRBJ1-1	TRBD1	.	CASSSQGALGEAFF	TGTGCCAGCAGTTCCCAGGGGGCGCTGGGTGAAGCTTTCTTT
TRBV28	TRBJ2-1	TRBD2	.	CASTQRDSYNEQFF	TGTGCCAGCACCCAGCGGGACTCCTACAATGAGCAGTTCTTC
TRBV5-1	TRBJ1-2	.	.	CASSLEQLGYTF	TGCGCCAGCAGCTTGGAACAGCTTGGCTACACCTTC
TRBV7-1	TRBJ2-2	TRBD2	.	CASSSEPGTSGRAYQRVGVGELFF	TGTGCCAGCAGCTCCGAACCCGGGACTAGCGGGAGGGCCTATCAAAGAGTCGGGGTCGGGGAGCTGTTTTTT
TRBV3-1/TRBV3-2	TRBJ2-1	TRBD2	.	CASSHLAGGGVSEQFF	TGTGCCAGCAGCCACCTAGCGGGAGGTGGTGTCAGTGAGCAGTTCTTC
TRBV27	TRBJ2-5	TRBD1	.	CASRQGARETQYF	TGTGCCAGCAGGCAGGGGGCCAGAGAGACCCAGTACTTC
TRBV29-1	TRBJ2-3	TRBD2	.	CSARTTSGRATDTQYF	TGCAGCGCCCGAACCACTAGCGGGAGGGCCACAGATACGCAGTATTTT
TRBV6-2/TRBV6-3	TRBJ1-1	.	.	CASSYSQGQGAFF	TGTGCCAGCAGTTACTCCCAGGGGCAGGGAGCTTTCTTT
TRBV28	TRBJ1-5	.	.	CASIDTGGVTRKPQHF	TGTGCCAGCATTGACACCGGTGGCGTAACTAGGAAGCCCCAGCATTTT
TRBV28	TRBJ1-4	TRBD1	.	CASSQTGPATNEKLFF	TGTGCCAGCAGTCAGACAGGGCCTGCAACTAATGAAAAACTGTTTTTT
TRBV18	TRBJ1-3	.	.	CASSPRGGLAGNTIYF	TGTGCCAGCTCACCACGGGGGGGGCTCGCTGGAAACACCATATATTTT
TRBV7-9	TRBJ2-1	.	.	CASSPMGRAYNEQFF	TGTGCCAGCAGCCCCATGGGCAGGGCCTACAATGAGCAGTTCTTC
TRBV3-1/TRBV3-2	TRBJ1-1	.	.	CASSRSGTEAFF	TGTGCCAGCAGCCGGTCGGGGACTGAAGCTTTCTTT
TRBV4-3	TRBJ1-5	.	.	CASSQDLQTSSLSNQPQHF	TGCGCCAGCAGCCAAGATCTTCAGACAAGCTCGTTGAGCAATCAGCCCCAGCATTTT